The 32 T cell receptor beta chains presented below share a single source sample, sequenced in a study of control samples from healthy donors and cancer patients. Assay: immunoSEQ multiplex PCR; the TCRdb copy retains only in-frame clones and omits some. The table lists 90,000 to 95,000 clones, 85% of them singletons, with more than 15% in the top ten. Material: blood. All receptors come from a man younger than 45 in good health.

Comments on this clone: A junction end diverges from the germline sequence, so it may reflect a read error. The sample carries other DNA sequences with the same CDR3. V is TRBV7-9 and J is TRBJ2-2; D remains unclear. This CDR3 is built from 12 residues. The germline V gene encodes CDR1 SEHNR and CDR2 FQNEAQ (reference sequence). The CDR3 DNA sequence: TGTGCCAGTAGCTTAGAGACCGCGGCGCTGTTTTTT. Encoded protein: CASSLETAALFF.

The rearrangement links TRBV6-5 to TRBJ1-1, with a weak D call TRBD1 (6 bases). Germline V gives CDR1 MNHEY, CDR2 SVGAGI. CDR3 length equals 15 residues. Trimming pared 5 bases from V and 4 bases from J, leaving 17 bases between. CDR3 sequence (DNA): TGTGCCAGCAGTCTCACCTGGGGGGCTGGCACTGAAGCTTTCTTT. This sequence encodes CASSLTWGAGTEAFF.

The V gene is TRBV13, the J gene TRBJ1-2; 11 bases match TRBD1. V was clipped by 6 bases and J by 4 bases; unmatched bases: 16. CDR1 PRHDT and CDR2 FYEKMQ come from the germline V gene (reference sequence). The length of the CDR3 is 18 residues. The CDR3 spells CASRLFPGTGGFGYGYTF. CDR3 sequence (DNA): TGTGCCAGCAGATTGTTCCCCGGGACAGGGGGTTTTGGCTATGGCTACACCTTC.

This clone appeared a single time. The chain is built from TRBV2 and TRBJ1-2; 11 nucleotides match TRBD1. Germline V gives CDR1 SNHLY, CDR2 FYNNEI. The V and J ends lost 1 base and 2 bases, in that order; junction bases with no gene match: 0. The CDR3 length is 15 residues. The CDR3 sequence: CASSEGTGGNYGYTF. CDR3 sequence (DNA): TGTGCCAGCAGTGAAGGGACAGGGGGCAACTATGGCTACACCTTC.

The J gene is TRBJ1-4, the V gene TRBV18; D might be TRBD1 (5 bases). Deletions cut 6 bases from V and 6 bases from J, with 14 bases between. Germline CDR1 reads KGHSH; CDR2 reads LQKENI. The CDR3 covers 14 residues. The CDR3 nucleotides read TGTGCCAGCTCCCCGGGGCTGGGGGATGAAAAACTGTTTTTT. It encodes CASSPGLGDEKLFF.

This chain uses TRBV25-1 with TRBJ1-6; no definite D call. Trimming removed 7 bases from V and 11 bases from J, with 15 bases in between. Germline V gene data show CDR1 as MGHDK and CDR2 as SYGVNS. The CDR3 loop spans 13 amino acids. CDR3 nucleotides: TGTGCCAGCACTCGAGAGTCGAACACACCCCTCCACTTT. Protein sequence: CASTRESNTPLHF.

The chain links TRBV11-3 to TRBJ2-6; D call uncertain. From germline, CDR1 is SGHNT and CDR2 YENEEA. The V end was cut by 5 bases, the J end by 0 bases, with 5 bases between. The CDR3 is 14 residues long. The CDR3 nucleotides read TGTGCCAGCAGCGCCCACTCTGGGGCCAACGTCCTGACTTTC. Protein sequence: CASSAHSGANVLTF.

This chain links TRBV5-1 with TRBJ2-7, with D possibly being TRBD2 (6 bases). CDR3 size: 14 residues. The V gene lost 0 bases and the J gene lost 6 bases, with 13 bases spanning the gap. Germline lookup yields CDR1 SGHRS and CDR2 YFSETQ. The DNA for the CDR3 is TGCGCCAGCAGCTTGGCGTTCCTGGAGGGCGAGCAGTACTTC. Encoded protein: CASSLAFLEGEQYF.

The chain is built from TRBV30 and TRBJ1-1, with 8 nucleotides matching TRBD1. Losses at the gene ends were 2 bases for V and 0 bases for J; bases not matched to a gene: 2. Germline CDR1 GTSNPN, CDR2 SVGIG (reference sequence). There are 14 residues in the CDR3. The CDR3, as DNA: TGTGCCTGGAGTTGGACAGGGCTGAACACTGAAGCTTTCTTT. Translated: CAWSWTGLNTEAFF. Based on the CDR3 plus reference TRBV30 and TRBJ1-1, the full variable domain is SQTIHQWPATLVQPVGSPLSLECTVEGTSNPNLYWYRQAAGRGLQLLFYSVGIGQISSEVPQNLSASRPQDRQFILSSKKLLLSDSGFYLCAWSWTGLNTEAFFGQGTRLTVV.

The V and J genes are TRBV27 and TRBJ1-6, with unresolved D. V was shortened by 5 bases and J by 5 bases, with 13 bases between the two germline ends. Germline V lookup: CDR1 MNHEY, CDR2 SMNVEV (reference sequence). CDR3 size: 15 residues. The CDR3 region is CASSRARFDNSPLHF. In DNA, the CDR3 is TGTGCCAGCAGTCGCGCTAGATTCGATAATTCACCCCTCCACTTT.

This chain links TRBV4-1 with TRBJ1-2, with a possible D match to TRBD1 (5 bases). Trimming left V 4 bases short and J 8 bases short, with 17 bases between. This CDR3 region has 14 residues. Germline CDR1 MGHRA, CDR2 YSYEKL. CDR3 loop: CASSPGQGRDGYTF. As DNA, the CDR3 is TGCGCCAGCAGCCCCGGACAAGGGAGGGACGGCTACACCTTC.

The chain links TRBV19 to TRBJ2-7; possibly TRBD2 for D (5 bases). This CDR3 is 12 amino acids long. Germline lookup yields CDR1 LNHDA and CDR2 SQIVND (reference sequence). V gave up 2 bases and J gave up 5 bases, with 7 bases separating them. This chain's CDR3 is CASSIRGNEQYF. The CDR3 nucleotides are TGTGCCAGTAGTATAAGAGGGAACGAGCAGTACTTC. Drawing the rest from reference TRBV19 and TRBJ2-7, the complete variable domain is DGGITQSPKYLFRKEGQNVTLSCEQNLNHDAMYWYRQDPGQGLRLIYYSQIVNDFQKGDIAEGYSVSREKKESFPLTVTSAQKNPTAFYLCASSIRGNEQYFGPGTRLTVT.

J is TRBJ1-1 and V is TRBV6-6; TRBD1 agrees at 9 bases. The CDR3 contains 14 residues. Germline values: CDR1 MNHNY, CDR2 SVGAGI (reference sequence). Trimming removed 2 bases from V and 4 bases from J; junction bases left unmatched: 2. This chain's CDR3 is CASSYEGQGTEAFF. DNA for the CDR3: TGTGCCAGCAGTTACGAGGGACAGGGCACTGAAGCTTTCTTT.

The chain is built from TRBV9 and TRBJ2-4; D is unclear. The V end was cut by 3 bases, the J end by 6 bases, with 7 bases between. The germline V gene has CDR1 SGDLS and CDR2 YYNGEE. This CDR3 region has 12 residues. The CDR3 DNA follows: TGTGCCAGCAGCGGGACCGCAAACATTCAGTACTTC. Translating it yields CASSGTANIQYF. Filled out from reference TRBV9 and TRBJ2-4, the complete variable domain reads DSGVTQTPKHLITATGQRVTLRCSPRSGDLSVYWYQQSLDQGLQFLIQYYNGEERAKGNILERFSAQQFPDLHSELNLSSLELGDSALYFCASSGTANIQYFGAGTRLSVL.

CDR3 in DNA: TGCGCCAGCAGCTTGGGGCGAAACCGGGACCGATACAATGAGCAGTTCTTC. This encodes CASSLGRNRDRYNEQFF. The chain uses TRBV5-1 and TRBJ2-1; D tentatively fits TRBD1 or TRBD2 (5 bases each). V lost 0 bases and J lost 4, with 17 bases in between. Germline CDR1 is SGHRS and CDR2 is YFSETQ. The CDR3 length is 17 residues.

The rearrangement joins TRBV5-1 to TRBJ2-5; D possibly matches TRBD1 or TRBD2 (6 bases each). The CDR3 is 13 residues long. Germline lookup yields CDR1 SGHRS and CDR2 YFSETQ. Trimming took 2 bases from V and 5 from J, leaving 10 bases between them. The CDR3 loop reads CASSLNGGETQYF. CDR3 nucleotide sequence: TGCGCCAGCAGCTTAAACGGGGGCGAGACCCAGTACTTC.

The rearrangement joins TRBV7-9 to TRBJ1-1, with D possibly being TRBD1 (5 bases). In germline, CDR1 is SEHNR, CDR2 FQNEAQ (reference sequence). V lost 0 bases, J lost 6 bases, and 8 bases lay in between. CDR3 length equals 13 residues. CDR3 coding DNA: TGTGCCAGCAGCTTAGCCCAGGGAGCTGAAGCTTTCTTT. It encodes CASSLAQGAEAFF. Full variable domain (outside the CDR3, taken from reference TRBV7-9 and TRBJ1-1): DTGVSQNPRHKITKRGQNVTFRCDPISEHNRLYWYRQTLGQGPEFLTYFQNEAQLEKSRLLSDRFSAERPKGSFSTLEIQRTEQGDSAMYLCASSLAQGAEAFFGQGTRLTVV.

This chain joins TRBV10-3 and TRBJ1-1; D is undetermined. Germline V gene lookup returns CDR1 ENHRY and CDR2 SYGVKD. The CDR3 loop spans 12 amino acids. Trimming took 2 bases from V and 3 from J, leaving 4 bases between them. The CDR3 loop is CAISETDTEAFF. The CDR3 DNA sequence: TGTGCCATCAGTGAGACAGACACTGAAGCTTTCTTT.

This clone came up once. The genes are TRBV18 and TRBJ1-5; D unresolved. The CDR3 runs 15 residues. V was cut by 2 bases and J by 1 base, with 9 bases left in between. Germline assignment: CDR1 KGHSH and CDR2 LQKENI. In DNA, the CDR3 is TGTGCCAGCTCACCAGGAGACCCGAGCAATCAGCCCCAGCATTTT. It yields the protein CASSPGDPSNQPQHF.

The CDR3 sequence is CASSLGGAGQPQHF. For the CDR3, the DNA is TGCGCCAGCAGCTTGGGGGGGGCGGGACAGCCCCAGCATTTT. The V call is TRBV5-1, the J call TRBJ1-5; D perhaps matches TRBD1 (6 bases). The ends were cut back, 0 bases at V and 7 bases at J, with 11 bases in the middle. The germline V gene has CDR1 SGHRS and CDR2 YFSETQ. The CDR3 contains 14 residues.

This clone was seen just once. V gene TRBV5-1 combines with J gene TRBJ1-1; unclear D gene. V gave up 6 bases and J gave up 1 base, with 7 bases separating them. Looked up from germline, CDR1 is SGHRS and CDR2 is YFSETQ. This CDR3 has 12 residues. CDR3 nucleotides: TGCGCCAGCAAGCGGGAGAACACTGAAGCTTTCTTT. Protein sequence: CASKRENTEAFF. Full variable domain (remainder filled in from reference TRBV5-1 and TRBJ1-1): KAGVTQTPRYLIKTRGQQVTLSCSPISGHRSVSWYQQTPGQGLQFLFEYFSETQRNKGNFPGRFSGRQFSNSRSEMNVSTLELGDSALYLCASKRENTEAFFGQGTRLTVV.

The DNA for the CDR3 is TGCGCCAGCCGGACTGCCGATCCCACAGATACGCAGTATTTT. Protein product: CASRTADPTDTQYF. The chain carries TRBV5-1 and TRBJ2-3; D possibly corresponds to TRBD2 (5 bases). The V and J ends lost 7 bases and 2 bases respectively, with 14 bases between them. Germline-derived CDR1 and CDR2 are SGHRS and YFSETQ. The length of the CDR3 is 14 residues.

This chain joins TRBV2 and TRBJ2-7; D may match TRBD1 or TRBD2 (5 bases each). The germline V gene has CDR1 SNHLY and CDR2 FYNNEI. Trimming shortened V by 3 bases and J by 7 bases, and 7 bases separated the two germline ends. The CDR3 spans 11 residues. The CDR3 DNA is TGTGCCAGCAGTGACTGGGGGGAGCAGTACTTC. Protein sequence: CASSDWGEQYF.

In DNA form, the CDR3 reads TGTGCCAGCAGTGGGGACAGGGCCACTTATAATTCACCCCTCCACTTT. It encodes CASSGDRATYNSPLHF. V gene TRBV6-1 combines with J gene TRBJ1-6, with 9 positions matching TRBD1. Per germline, CDR1 MNHNS and CDR2 SASEGT. V dropped 4 bases and J dropped 4; count of bases not matched to a gene: 5. This CDR3 is 16 amino acids long.

This chain joins TRBV28 and TRBJ2-7; D ambiguous. Germline lookup yields CDR1 MDHEN and CDR2 SYDVKM. The CDR3 contains 14 residues. V lost 5 bases and J 6 bases, leaving 17 bases between the germline ends. CDR3 in DNA: TGTGCCAGCAGTCTCTCCGAGGTCGTCCTCGAGCAGTACTTC. This codes for CASSLSEVVLEQYF.

The chain joins TRBV27 to TRBJ1-2; D unclear. CDR1 MNHEY and CDR2 SMNVEV come from the germline V gene (reference sequence). V gave up 8 bases and J gave up 4 bases, with 23 bases separating them. The length of the CDR3 is 16 residues. For the CDR3, the DNA is TGTGCCAGCTCTAGAGGAGTGGGAATAACTATCTATGGCTACACCTTC. It specifies CASSRGVGITIYGYTF.

The V call is TRBV6-1, the J call TRBJ2-5, with TRBD1 matching over 9 bases. CDR3 length equals 18 residues. V lost 3 bases, J lost 2 bases, and 13 bases stayed unmatched. CDR1 is MNHNS, CDR2 SASEGT, per germline. CDR3 amino acids: CASSDSDYDRGFQETQYF. CDR3 in DNA: TGTGCCAGCAGTGATTCTGATTACGACAGGGGGTTTCAAGAGACCCAGTACTTC.

The CDR3 DNA reads TGTGCCATCAGTGAGTTCGAGGAGGCTGAAGCTTTCTTT. Its translation is CAISEFEEAEAFF. The chain recombines TRBV10-3 with TRBJ1-1; D remains unclear. The CDR3 totals 13 residues. Germline V gives CDR1 ENHRY, CDR2 SYGVKD. The germline V and J ends were trimmed by 1 base and 6 bases, with 9 bases remaining between them.

The chain links TRBV3-1 (or the pseudogene TRBV3-2) to TRBJ1-1; no firm D call. V dropped 0 bases and J dropped 7 bases, with 12 bases sitting between them. The CDR3 runs 14 residues. Germline-derived CDR1 and CDR2 are LGHDT and YNNKEL (reference sequence). CDR3 residues: CASSQESREIEAFF. The CDR3 region has the DNA TGTGCCAGCAGCCAAGAGTCCCGGGAAATTGAAGCTTTCTTT.

V and J are TRBV12-3 or TRBV12-4 and TRBJ1-2; D is uncertain. Trimming stripped 5 bases from V and 8 bases from J, with 15 bases between. This CDR3 comprises 13 residues. The CDR3 here is CASSHVPGGGYTF. CDR3 bases: TGTGCCAGCAGTCATGTCCCGGGAGGGGGCTACACCTTC.

The chain has TRBV7-9 and TRBJ1-6, with 10 nucleotides matching TRBD1. V was pared by 6 bases and J by 6 bases, with 2 bases of the junction left unmatched. Germline lookup yields CDR1 SEHNR and CDR2 FQNEAQ (reference sequence). CDR3 size: 14 residues. Here the CDR3 reads CASSRTGGNSPLHF. CDR3 nucleotides: TGTGCCAGCAGTCGGACAGGGGGTAATTCACCCCTCCACTTT.

The chain uses TRBV19 and TRBJ1-3, with D uncertain. Germline loops: CDR1 LNHDA, CDR2 SQIVND (reference sequence). The V end was cut by 10 bases, the J end by 0 bases, with 10 bases between. This CDR3 is 13 amino acids long. The CDR3: CATRLSSGNTIYF. The CDR3 nucleotides are TGTGCCACCCGTTTATCCTCTGGAAACACCATATATTTT. The full variable domain, in which reference TRBV19 and TRBJ1-3 provide the parts outside the CDR3, is DGGITQSPKYLFRKEGQNVTLSCEQNLNHDAMYWYRQDPGQGLRLIYYSQIVNDFQKGDIAEGYSVSREKKESFPLTVTSAQKNPTAFYLCATRLSSGNTIYFGEGSWLTVV.